The 17 T cell receptor beta chains in this list originate from one sample, sequenced in a study of blood T cell repertoires in COVID-19. The protocol was immunoSEQ multiplex PCR, while the TCRdb copy is restricted to in-frame clones and leaves out a portion. The table has some 140,000 clones, roughly 80% seen once. The specimen was PBMCs or T cells enriched from blood (not recorded which). These receptors were obtained from a middle-aged man with acute COVID-19.

This clone has only a few counts. The genes are TRBV2 and TRBJ2-5, with a weak D call TRBD2 (5 bases). The CDR3 length is 15 residues. Germline CDR1 is SNHLY and CDR2 is FYNNEI. V lost 0 bases, J lost 5 bases, and 13 bases lay in between. Here the CDR3 reads CASSEALLSDETQYF. As DNA, the CDR3 is TGTGCCAGCAGTGAAGCGCTCCTTAGCGACGAGACCCAGTACTTC.

The chain carries TRBV6-2 or TRBV6-3 and TRBJ2-1; 10 nucleotides agree with TRBD1. V shed 5 bases and J 7 bases; nucleotides not matched to a gene: 8. Germline loops: CDR1 MNHEY, CDR2 SVGEGT. CDR3 size: 15 residues. Here the CDR3 reads CASSPETGGFNEQFF. CDR3 in DNA: TGTGCCAGCAGTCCAGAGACAGGGGGCTTTAATGAGCAGTTCTTC.

The gene calls are TRBV18 and TRBJ2-7; TRBD1 matches 10 bases. This CDR3 spans 13 amino acids. Germline trimming cut 4 bases from V and 3 bases from J; bases unmatched to any gene: 0. Germline CDR1 is KGHSH and CDR2 is LQKENI. The DNA of the CDR3 is TGTGCCAGCTCACGGACAGGGGGCTACGAGCAGTACTTC. Encoded protein: CASSRTGGYEQYF.

DNA of the CDR3: TGTGCCAGCAGTCCTGAAGCTCGGTACGAGCAGTACTTC. Translation gives CASSPEARYEQYF. The chain uses TRBV12-3 or TRBV12-4 and TRBJ2-7; D ambiguous. V lost 5 bases to trimming and J lost 4 bases, with 12 bases between them. The CDR3 is made up of 13 amino acids.

V is TRBV27 and J is TRBJ2-3, with 10 nucleotides matching TRBD2. Per the germline V gene, CDR1 is MNHEY and CDR2 is SMNVEV (reference sequence). This CDR3 has 16 residues. V shed 6 bases, J shed 1 base, and the junction held 7 bases outside the gene matches. The CDR3 loop reads CASRRWLAGGTDTQYF. The CDR3 DNA sequence: TGTGCCAGCAGGAGGTGGCTAGCGGGAGGCACAGATACGCAGTATTTT.

The chain carries TRBV19 and TRBJ1-1; 10 bases line up with TRBD1. Germline V lookup: CDR1 LNHDA, CDR2 SQIVND (reference sequence). This CDR3 has 15 amino acids. Trimming at V came to 4 bases and at J to 4 bases, leaving 6 bases not matched to a gene. The CDR3 DNA reads as TGTGCCAGTAGTACGAGGACAGGGGGGGGCACTGAAGCTTTCTTT. Translated, it gives CASSTRTGGGTEAFF.

This chain connects TRBV21-1 to TRBJ1-1. TRBV21-1 is labeled a pseudogene. The CDR3 loop spans 16 amino acids. This chain's CDR3 is CASSKFKGLVDTEAFF. The CDR3 DNA reads TGTGCCAGCAGCAAATTTAAAGGACTTGTGGACACTGAAGCTTTCTTT.

The chain links TRBV5-1 to TRBJ1-6, with 9 bases lining up with TRBD1. The CDR3 runs to 16 residues. V gave up 0 bases and J gave up 7 bases; unmatched junction bases: 5. Germline CDR1 reads SGHRS; CDR2 reads YFSETQ. CDR3 amino acids: CASSLDPTGGNSPLHF. The CDR3 DNA is TGCGCCAGCAGCTTGGACCCCACAGGGGGCAATTCACCCCTCCACTTT.

The chain uses TRBV5-1 and TRBJ2-7; D is perhaps TRBD2 (5 bases). Trimming took off 3 bases at V and 4 bases at J, with 5 bases between the two ends. The CDR3 spans 11 residues. Germline V gives CDR1 SGHRS, CDR2 YFSETQ. The CDR3 here is CASSWEYEQYF. The CDR3 nucleotides read TGCGCCAGCAGCTGGGAGTACGAGCAGTACTTC.

The chain couples TRBV6-1 to TRBJ2-7; D remains unclear. Trimming took off 2 bases at V and 2 bases at J, with 10 bases between the two ends. This CDR3 has 14 residues. CDR1 MNHNS and CDR2 SASEGT come from the germline V gene. The CDR3 nucleotides are TGTGCCAGCAGTGAAATGGGCACAGCCTACGAGCAGTACTTC. Its translation: CASSEMGTAYEQYF.

The chain carries TRBV6-5 and TRBJ2-5; 7 nucleotides match TRBD2. The CDR3 is 15 residues long. Unmatched junction bases numbered 7, after V lost 4 bases and J lost 2 bases. The germline CDR1 and CDR2 sequences are MNHEY and SVGAGI. The CDR3 region has the DNA TGTGCCAGCAGTTCCGGCGGGAGAGGACAAGAGACCCAGTACTTC. Its protein product is CASSSGGRGQETQYF.

This clone was counted a few times. Other DNA variants within this sample encode the same CDR3. The chain has TRBV5-1 and TRBJ2-1, with 7 bases lining up with TRBD1. The J segment lost 3 bases and the V segment lost 4 bases, leaving 4 bases of the junction unmatched. This CDR3 region has 14 residues. CDR1 SGHRS and CDR2 YFSETQ come from the germline V gene. The CDR3 DNA sequence: TGCGCCAGCAGCCCAGGGACAGACTACAATGAGCAGTTCTTC. It codes for CASSPGTDYNEQFF.

The chain carries TRBV6-5 and TRBJ2-5; D is possibly TRBD1 (6 bases). V lost 4 bases and J 3 bases, leaving 9 bases between the germline ends. The CDR3 is 13 amino acids. Germline CDR1 MNHEY, CDR2 SVGAGI. CDR3 amino acids: CASSFYREETQYF. The CDR3 DNA reads TGTGCCAGCAGTTTCTACAGGGAAGAGACCCAGTACTTC.

This rearrangement joins TRBV7-9 to TRBJ1-5; D remains ambiguous. The germline gives CDR1 SEHNR, CDR2 FQNEAQ (reference sequence). Trimming cost V 0 bases and J 2 bases, with 8 bases left between them. This CDR3 spans 15 amino acids. The CDR3 spells CASSLAGRGNQPQHF. CDR3 DNA sequence: TGTGCCAGCAGCTTAGCTGGGAGGGGCAATCAGCCCCAGCATTTT.

The J gene is TRBJ1-3, the V gene TRBV28, with a weak D call TRBD1 (6 bases). V dropped 8 bases and J dropped 0 bases, with 11 bases sitting between them. The germline V gene has CDR1 MDHEN and CDR2 SYDVKM. The CDR3 is 14 amino acids. The CDR3, as DNA: TGTGCCAGCCTACAGGGCCACTCTGGAAACACCATATATTTT. It yields the protein CASLQGHSGNTIYF.

V gene TRBV6-2 or TRBV6-3 combines with J gene TRBJ1-4, with D perhaps matching TRBD1 (5 bases). Trimming shortened V by 0 bases and J by 6 bases, and 14 bases separated the two germline ends. The CDR3 has 16 amino acids. Looked up from germline, CDR1 is MNHEY and CDR2 is SVGEGT. Written as DNA, the CDR3 is TGTGCCAGCAGTTACTCATCCGGGAGAGGGGATGAAAAACTGTTTTTT. Its protein is CASSYSSGRGDEKLFF.

The gene calls are TRBV7-2 and TRBJ2-1, with no clear D. The germline CDR1 and CDR2 sequences are SGHTA and FQGNSA. Trimming took off 6 bases at V and 9 bases at J, with 9 bases between the two ends. This CDR3 contains 11 residues. As DNA, the CDR3 is TGTGCCAGCAGTCGAGCACCTGAGCAGTTCTTC. Translating it yields CASSRAPEQFF.